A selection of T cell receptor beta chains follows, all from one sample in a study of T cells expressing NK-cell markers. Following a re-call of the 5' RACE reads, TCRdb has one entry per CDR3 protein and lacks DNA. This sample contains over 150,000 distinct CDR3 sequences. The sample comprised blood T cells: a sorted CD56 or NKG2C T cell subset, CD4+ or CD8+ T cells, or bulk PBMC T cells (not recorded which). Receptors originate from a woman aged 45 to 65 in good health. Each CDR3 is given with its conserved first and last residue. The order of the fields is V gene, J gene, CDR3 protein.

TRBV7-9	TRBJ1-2	CASSLTGTGYTF
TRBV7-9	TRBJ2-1	CASSFTRAEQFF
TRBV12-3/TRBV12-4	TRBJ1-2	CASNSLEGANYGYTF
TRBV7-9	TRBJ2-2	CASSSPTSGRITGELFF
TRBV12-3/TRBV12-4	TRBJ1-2	CASSLGPWAGYTF
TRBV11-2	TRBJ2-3	CASSFPVSSGTDTQYF
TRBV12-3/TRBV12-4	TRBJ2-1	CASSLAHSLLFF
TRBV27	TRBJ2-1	CASTDQGFGANEQFF
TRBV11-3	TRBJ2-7	CASSLSTGDLDEQYF
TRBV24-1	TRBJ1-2	CATSDLNPGLDGYTF
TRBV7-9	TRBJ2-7	CASSLGSDGPSPEQYF
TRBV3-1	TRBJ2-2	CASSVLTSMDTGELFF
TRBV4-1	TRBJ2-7	CASSQDDTPTYEQYF
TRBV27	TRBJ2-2	CASSFIKGLERSRTGELFF
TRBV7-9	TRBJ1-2	CASSPAMGHYGYTF
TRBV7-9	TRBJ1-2	CASSLSEGLNYGYTF
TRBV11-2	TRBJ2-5	CASSLWETNLGETQYF
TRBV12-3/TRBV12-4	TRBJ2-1	CASSSPTQVNEQFF
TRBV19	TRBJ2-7	CASRTSATSYEQYF
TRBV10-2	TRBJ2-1	CASSDPRFLLAGVGNEQFF
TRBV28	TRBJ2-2	CASRPGYPGIGELFF
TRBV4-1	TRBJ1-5	CASRGVGGNQPQHF
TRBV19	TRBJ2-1	CASSASWDEQFF
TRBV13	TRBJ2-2	CASTPDGDTGELFF
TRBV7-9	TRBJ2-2	CASNPSSANTGELFF
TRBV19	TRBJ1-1	CASSTKQDTEAFF
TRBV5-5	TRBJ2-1	CASSLGDRGQPSHNEQFF
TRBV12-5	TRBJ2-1	CASGQWLRNEQFF
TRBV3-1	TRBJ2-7	CASRDSGPSTDEQYF
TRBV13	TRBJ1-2	CASSSMGRPLGYTF
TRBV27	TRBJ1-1	CASSRKVEYTEAFF
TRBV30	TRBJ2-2	CAWSSVTGRPGELFF
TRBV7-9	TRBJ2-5	CASSLVRTSDQETQYF
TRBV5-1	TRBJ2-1	CASSLEGLLAVVSSYNEQFF
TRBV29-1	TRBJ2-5	CSVKGLNRETQYF
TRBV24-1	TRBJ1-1	CATSDLGQVGAFF
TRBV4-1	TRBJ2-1	CASSQVGGSRDEQFF
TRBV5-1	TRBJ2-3	CASSSDIASTDTQYF
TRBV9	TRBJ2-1	CASSVEEGLGTSGKEQFF
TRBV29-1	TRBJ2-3	CSVELAVGTDTQYF
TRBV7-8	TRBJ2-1	CASSPTRTGGPSGRDNEQFF
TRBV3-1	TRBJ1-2	CASSRGFRVNYGYTF
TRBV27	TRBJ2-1	CASSPRPLLADYYNEQFF
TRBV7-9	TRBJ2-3	CASSFLTSSNTDTQYF
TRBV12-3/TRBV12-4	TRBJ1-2	CASSLVGTNGYTF
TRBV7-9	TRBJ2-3	CASSPPGTGGDETQYF
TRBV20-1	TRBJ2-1	CSARSRERGRPGEQFF
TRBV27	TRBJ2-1	CASRPTRDRGVLEQFF
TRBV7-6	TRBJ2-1	CASSPLLGTSGTEQFF
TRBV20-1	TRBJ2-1	CSAREGTGFNEQFF
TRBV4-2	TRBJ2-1	CASSPTRGNNEQFF
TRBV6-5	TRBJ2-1	CASSYTAGPRNNEQFF
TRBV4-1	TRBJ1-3	CASSQVGTPGNTIYF
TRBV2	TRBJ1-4	CASSEGTLSYEKLFF